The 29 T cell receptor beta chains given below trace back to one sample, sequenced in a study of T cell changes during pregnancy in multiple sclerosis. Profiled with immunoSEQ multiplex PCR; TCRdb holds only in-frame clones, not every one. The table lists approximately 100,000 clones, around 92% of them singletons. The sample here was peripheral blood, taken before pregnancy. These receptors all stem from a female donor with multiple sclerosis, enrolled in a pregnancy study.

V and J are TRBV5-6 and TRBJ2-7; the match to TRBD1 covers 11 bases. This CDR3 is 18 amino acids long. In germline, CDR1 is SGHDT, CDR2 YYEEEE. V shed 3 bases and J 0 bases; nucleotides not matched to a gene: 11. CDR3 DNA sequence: TGTGCCAGCAGCTCGACTGTTCGCGGACAGGGGGCCTCCTACGAGCAGTACTTC. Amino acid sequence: CASSSTVRGQGASYEQYF.

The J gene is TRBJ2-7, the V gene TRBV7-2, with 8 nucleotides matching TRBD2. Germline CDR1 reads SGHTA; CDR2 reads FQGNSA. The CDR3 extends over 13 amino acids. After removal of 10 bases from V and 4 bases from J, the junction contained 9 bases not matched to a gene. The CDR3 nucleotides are TGTGCCATAAGCGGGGGAGTCAAGTACGAGCAGTACTTC. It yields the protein CAISGGVKYEQYF. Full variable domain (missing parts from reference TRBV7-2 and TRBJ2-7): GAGVSQSPSNKVTEKGKDVELRCDPISGHTALYWYRQSLGQGLEFLIYFQGNSAPDKSGLPSDRFSAERTGGSVSTLTIQRTQQEDSAVYLCAISGGVKYEQYFGPGTRLTVT.

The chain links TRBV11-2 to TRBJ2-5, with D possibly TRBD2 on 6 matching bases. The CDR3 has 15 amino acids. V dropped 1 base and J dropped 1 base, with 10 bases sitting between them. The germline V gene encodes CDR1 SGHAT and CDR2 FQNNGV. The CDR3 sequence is CASSLVRGPQETQYF. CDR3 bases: TGTGCCAGCAGCTTAGTGCGGGGACCCCAAGAGACCCAGTACTTC.

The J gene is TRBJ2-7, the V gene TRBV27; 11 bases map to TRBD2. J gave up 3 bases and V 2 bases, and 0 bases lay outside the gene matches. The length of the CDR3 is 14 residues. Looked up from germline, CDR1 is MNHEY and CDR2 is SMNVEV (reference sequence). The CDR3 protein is CASSLLAGGYEQYF. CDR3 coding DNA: TGTGCCAGCAGTTTACTAGCGGGAGGCTACGAGCAGTACTTC.

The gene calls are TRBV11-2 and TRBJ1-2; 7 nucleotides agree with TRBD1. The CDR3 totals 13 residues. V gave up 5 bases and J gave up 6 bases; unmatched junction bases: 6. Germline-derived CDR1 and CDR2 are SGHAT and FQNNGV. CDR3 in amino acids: CASSVGQLDGYTF. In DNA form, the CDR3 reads TGTGCCAGCAGCGTGGGACAGCTCGATGGCTACACCTTC.

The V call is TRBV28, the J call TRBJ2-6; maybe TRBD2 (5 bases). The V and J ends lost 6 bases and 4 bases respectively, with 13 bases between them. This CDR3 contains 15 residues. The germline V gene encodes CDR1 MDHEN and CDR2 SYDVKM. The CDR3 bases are TGTGCCAGCAGCCTGCGGGTAGGGGGGGCCAACGTCCTGACTTTC. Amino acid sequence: CASSLRVGGANVLTF.

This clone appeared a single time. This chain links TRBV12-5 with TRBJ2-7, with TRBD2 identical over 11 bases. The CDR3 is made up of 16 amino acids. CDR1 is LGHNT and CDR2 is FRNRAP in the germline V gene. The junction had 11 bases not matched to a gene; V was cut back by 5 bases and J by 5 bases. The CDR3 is CASGLNSGRASNEQYF. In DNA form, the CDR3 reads TGTGCTAGTGGTCTAAATAGCGGGAGGGCCTCGAACGAGCAGTACTTC. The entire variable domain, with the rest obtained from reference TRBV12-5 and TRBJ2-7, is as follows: DARVTQTPRHKVTEMGQEVTMRCQPILGHNTVFWYRQTMMQGLELLAYFRNRAPLDDSGMPKDRFSAEMPDATLATLKIQPSEPRDSAVYFCASGLNSGRASNEQYFGPGTRLTVT.

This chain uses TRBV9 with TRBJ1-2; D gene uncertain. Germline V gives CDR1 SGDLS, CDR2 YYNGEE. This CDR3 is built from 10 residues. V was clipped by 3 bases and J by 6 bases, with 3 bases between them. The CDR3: CASSANGYTF. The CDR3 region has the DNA TGTGCCAGCAGCGCCAATGGCTACACCTTC.

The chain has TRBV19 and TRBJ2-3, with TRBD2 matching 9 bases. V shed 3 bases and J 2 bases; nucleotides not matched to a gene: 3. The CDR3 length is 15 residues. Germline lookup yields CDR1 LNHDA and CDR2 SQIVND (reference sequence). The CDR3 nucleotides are TGTGCCAGTAGTATTGGGACTAGCTACACAGATACGCAGTATTTT. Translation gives CASSIGTSYTDTQYF.

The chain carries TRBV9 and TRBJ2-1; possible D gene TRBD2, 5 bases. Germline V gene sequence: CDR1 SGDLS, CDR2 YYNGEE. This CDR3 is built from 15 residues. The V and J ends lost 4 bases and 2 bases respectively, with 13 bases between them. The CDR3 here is CASSLKGSPYNEQFF. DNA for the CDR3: TGTGCCAGCAGCCTTAAAGGGAGTCCCTACAATGAGCAGTTCTTC.

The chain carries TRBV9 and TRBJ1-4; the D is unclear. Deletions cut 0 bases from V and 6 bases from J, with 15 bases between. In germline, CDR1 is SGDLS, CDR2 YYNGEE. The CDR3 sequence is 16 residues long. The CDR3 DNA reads TGTGCCAGCAGCGTAGGTTCCTACCTACCCGATGAAAAACTGTTTTTT. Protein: CASSVGSYLPDEKLFF.

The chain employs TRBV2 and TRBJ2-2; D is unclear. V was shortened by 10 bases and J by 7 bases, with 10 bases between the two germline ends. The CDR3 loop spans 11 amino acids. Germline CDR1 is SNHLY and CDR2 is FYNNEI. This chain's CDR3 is CAILYVGELFF. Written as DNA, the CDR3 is TGTGCCATACTATACGTCGGGGAGCTGTTTTTT.

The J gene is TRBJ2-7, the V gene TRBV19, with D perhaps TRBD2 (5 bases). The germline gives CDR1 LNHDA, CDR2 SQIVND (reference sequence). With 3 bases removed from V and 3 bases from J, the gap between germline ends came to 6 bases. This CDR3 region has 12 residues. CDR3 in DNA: TGTGCCAGTAGTATCGCGGGCTACGAGCAGTACTTC. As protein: CASSIAGYEQYF.

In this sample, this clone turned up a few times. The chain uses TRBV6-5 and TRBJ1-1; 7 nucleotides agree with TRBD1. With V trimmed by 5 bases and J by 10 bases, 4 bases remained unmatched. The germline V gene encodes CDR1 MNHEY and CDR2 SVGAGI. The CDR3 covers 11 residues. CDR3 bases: TGTGCCAGCAGTAAGGGGGACAGAGCTTTCTTT. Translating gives CASSKGDRAFF.

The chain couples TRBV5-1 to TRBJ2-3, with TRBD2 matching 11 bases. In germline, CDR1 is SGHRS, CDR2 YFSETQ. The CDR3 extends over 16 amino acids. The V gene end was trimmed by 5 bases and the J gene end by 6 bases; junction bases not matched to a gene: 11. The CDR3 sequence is CASRFGLAGARDTQYF. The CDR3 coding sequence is TGCGCCAGCAGATTTGGACTAGCGGGTGCCAGGGATACGCAGTATTTT.

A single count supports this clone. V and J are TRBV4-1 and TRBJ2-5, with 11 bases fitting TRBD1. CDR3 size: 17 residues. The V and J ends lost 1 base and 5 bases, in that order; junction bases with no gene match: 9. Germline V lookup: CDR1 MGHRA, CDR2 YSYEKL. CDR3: CASSQAVGTGGRETQYF. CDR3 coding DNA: TGCGCCAGCAGCCAAGCAGTAGGGACAGGGGGACGGGAGACCCAGTACTTC.

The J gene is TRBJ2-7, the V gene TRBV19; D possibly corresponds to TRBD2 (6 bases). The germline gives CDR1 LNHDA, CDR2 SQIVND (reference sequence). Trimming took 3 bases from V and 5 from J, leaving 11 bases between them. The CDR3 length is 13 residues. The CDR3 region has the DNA TGTGCCAGTAGTATCGGGAGCTTGGACGAGCAGTACTTC. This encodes CASSIGSLDEQYF.

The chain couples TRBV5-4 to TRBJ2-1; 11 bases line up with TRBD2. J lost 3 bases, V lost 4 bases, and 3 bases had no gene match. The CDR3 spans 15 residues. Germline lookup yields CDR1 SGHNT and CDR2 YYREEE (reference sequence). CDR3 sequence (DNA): TGTGCCAGCAGCCCCCTAGCGGGAGGCTACAATGAGCAGTTCTTC. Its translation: CASSPLAGGYNEQFF.

The CDR3 reads CASSDGVAQHF. CDR3 DNA: TGTGCCAGCAGCGACGGGGTGGCCCAGCATTTT. V and J are TRBV19 and TRBJ1-5; the D is unclear. The germline V and J ends were trimmed by 9 bases and 11 bases, with 14 bases remaining between them. The CDR3 consists of 11 residues. Germline assignment: CDR1 LNHDA and CDR2 SQIVND (reference sequence).

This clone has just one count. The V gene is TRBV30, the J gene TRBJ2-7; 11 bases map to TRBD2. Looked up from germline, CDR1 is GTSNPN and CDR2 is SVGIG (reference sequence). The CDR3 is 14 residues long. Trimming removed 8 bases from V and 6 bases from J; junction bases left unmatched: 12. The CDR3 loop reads CAREKPGLAVEQYF. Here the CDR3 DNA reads TGTGCCCGTGAGAAACCGGGACTAGCGGTCGAGCAGTACTTC.

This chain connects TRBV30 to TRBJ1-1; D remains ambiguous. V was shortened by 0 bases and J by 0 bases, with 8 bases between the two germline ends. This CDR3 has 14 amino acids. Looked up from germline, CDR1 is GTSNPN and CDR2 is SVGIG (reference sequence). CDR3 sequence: CAWSVPGLNTEAFF. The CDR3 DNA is TGTGCCTGGAGTGTACCGGGATTGAACACTGAAGCTTTCTTT.

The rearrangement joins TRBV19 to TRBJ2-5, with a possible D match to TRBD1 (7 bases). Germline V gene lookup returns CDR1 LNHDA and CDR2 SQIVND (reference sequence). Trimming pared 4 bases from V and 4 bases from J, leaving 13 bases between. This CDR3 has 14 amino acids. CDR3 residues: CASSTRQGGETQYF. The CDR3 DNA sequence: TGTGCCAGTAGTACGCGACAGGGAGGAGAGACCCAGTACTTC.

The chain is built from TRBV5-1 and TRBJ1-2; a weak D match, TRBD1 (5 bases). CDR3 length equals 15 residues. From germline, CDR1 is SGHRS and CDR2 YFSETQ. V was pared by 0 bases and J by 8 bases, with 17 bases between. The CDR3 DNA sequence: TGCGCCAGCAGCTTGGGGGGGGACCTGGGGGACGGCTACACCTTC. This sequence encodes CASSLGGDLGDGYTF.

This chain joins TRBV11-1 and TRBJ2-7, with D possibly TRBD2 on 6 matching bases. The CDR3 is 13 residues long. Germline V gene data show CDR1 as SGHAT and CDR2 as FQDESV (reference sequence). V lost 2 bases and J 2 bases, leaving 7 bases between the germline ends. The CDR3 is CASSLSGAYEQYF. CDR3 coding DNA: TGTGCCAGCAGCTTATCGGGAGCCTACGAGCAGTACTTC.

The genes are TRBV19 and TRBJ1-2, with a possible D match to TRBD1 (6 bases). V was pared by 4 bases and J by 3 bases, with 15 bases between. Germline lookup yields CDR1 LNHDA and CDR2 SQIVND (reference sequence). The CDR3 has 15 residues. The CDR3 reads CASSRSRGAYYGYTF. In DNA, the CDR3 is TGTGCCAGTAGTAGGTCCCGGGGGGCGTACTATGGCTACACCTTC.

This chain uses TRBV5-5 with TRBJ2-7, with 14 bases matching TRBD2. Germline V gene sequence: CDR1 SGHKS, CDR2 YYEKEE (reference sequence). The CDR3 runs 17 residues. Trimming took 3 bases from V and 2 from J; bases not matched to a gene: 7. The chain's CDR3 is CASSSGLAGDLTYEQYF. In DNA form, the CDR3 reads TGTGCCAGCAGCTCGGGACTAGCGGGAGATCTTACCTACGAGCAGTACTTC. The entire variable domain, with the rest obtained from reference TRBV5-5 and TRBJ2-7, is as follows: DAGVTQSPTHLIKTRGQQVTLRCSPISGHKSVSWYQQVLGQGPQFIFQYYEKEERGRGNFPDRFSARQFPNYSSELNVNALLLGDSALYLCASSSGLAGDLTYEQYFGPGTRLTVT.

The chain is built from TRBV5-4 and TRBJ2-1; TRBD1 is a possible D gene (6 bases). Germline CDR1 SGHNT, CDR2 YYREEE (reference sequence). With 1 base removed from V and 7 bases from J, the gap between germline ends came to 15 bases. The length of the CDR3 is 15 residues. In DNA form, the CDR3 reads TGTGCCAGCAGCTTGAAGTTCACAGGGCGGAATGAGCAGTTCTTC. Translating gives CASSLKFTGRNEQFF.

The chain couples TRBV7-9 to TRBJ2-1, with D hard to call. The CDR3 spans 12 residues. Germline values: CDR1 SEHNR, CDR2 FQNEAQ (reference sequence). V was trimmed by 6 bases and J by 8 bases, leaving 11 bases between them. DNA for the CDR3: TGTGCCAGCAGGCCGGATGCGGATGAGCAGTTCTTC. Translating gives CASRPDADEQFF.

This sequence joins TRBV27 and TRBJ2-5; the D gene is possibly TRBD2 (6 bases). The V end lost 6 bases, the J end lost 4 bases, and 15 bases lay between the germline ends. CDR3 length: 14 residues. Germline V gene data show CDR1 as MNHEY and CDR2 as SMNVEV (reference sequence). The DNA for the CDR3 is TGTGCCAGCAGACTCCTAACTAGCTCAGAGACCCAGTACTTC. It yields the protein CASRLLTSSETQYF.